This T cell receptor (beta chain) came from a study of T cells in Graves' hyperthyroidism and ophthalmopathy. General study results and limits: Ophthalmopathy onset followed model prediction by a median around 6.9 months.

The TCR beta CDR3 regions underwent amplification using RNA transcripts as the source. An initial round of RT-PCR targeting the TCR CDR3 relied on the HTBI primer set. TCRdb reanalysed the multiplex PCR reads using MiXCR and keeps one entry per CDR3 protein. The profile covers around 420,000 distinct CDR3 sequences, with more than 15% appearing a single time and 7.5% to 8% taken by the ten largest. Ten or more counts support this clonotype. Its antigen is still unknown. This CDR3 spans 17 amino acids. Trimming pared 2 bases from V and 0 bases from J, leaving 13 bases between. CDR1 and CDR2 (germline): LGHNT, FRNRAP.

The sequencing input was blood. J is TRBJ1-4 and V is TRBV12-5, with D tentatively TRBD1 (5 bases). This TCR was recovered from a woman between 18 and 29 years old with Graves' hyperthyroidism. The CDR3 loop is CASGLRTGSSTNEKLFF. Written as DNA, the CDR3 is TGTGCTAGTGGTTTGAGAACAGGAAGCTCAACTAATGAAAAACTGTTTTTT.